The text below deals with one T cell receptor (beta chain). Its antigen is undetermined. A much larger clone lies a single base off, so this may be a read error. These data originate in a study of blood T cells in healthy people across ages. Study summary: T cells yielded about one barcoded beta molecule per two cells through template switching. Findings and limits, study-wide: Both higher diversity and more naive CD4+ cells marked long-lived donors when set against aged donors.

A second PCR, run for about 7 to 11 cycles, used a sample-barcoded 5' primer plus a J-beta primer mix. Every cDNA molecule carried a tag from a template-switch adaptor bearing 12 random nucleotides. TCRdb redid the calling of the 5' RACE reads with MiXCR, one entry per CDR3 protein. The repertoire holds hundreds of thousands of distinct CDR3 sequences, more than 40% seen once, with roughly a third in the top ten. In germline, CDR1 is SGHRS, CDR2 YFSETQ. CDR3 length: 16 residues. The chain is built from TRBV5-1 and TRBJ2-1; 7 bases are shared with TRBD1. The sequenced sample was blood. This receptor was obtained from a woman in her sixties in good health. CDR3 bases: TGCGCCAGCAGCTTACGTACAGGGGCCTTGTACAATGGGCAGTTCTTC. Protein: CASSLRTGALYNGQFF.